The 9 T cell receptor beta chains below were found in one sample sequenced in a study of T cells after yellow fever vaccination. TCRdb fed the 5' RACE reads into MiXCR, producing one record per CDR3 protein. The sample lists 80,000 to 100,000 distinct CDR3 sequences; approximately 8.4% were seen once. Material: CD8+ T cells not binding an NS4B(214-222) dextramer, sorted from PBMCs, obtained less than 18 days after the first yellow fever vaccination. The origin of the receptors is a man between 18 and 35 years old who received the YFV17D yellow fever vaccine.

This chain joins TRBV6-1 and TRBJ2-3, with a weak D call TRBD2 (6 bases). The V and J ends lost 3 bases and 6 bases respectively, with 13 bases between them. Germline assignment: CDR1 MNHNS and CDR2 SASEGT. There are 14 residues in the CDR3. The CDR3 DNA sequence: TGTGCCAGCAGTGACCAGACTAGAGGGGATACGCAGTATTTT. It is translated as CASSDQTRGDTQYF.

This clonotype occurred a few times. The chain combines TRBV12-3 or TRBV12-4 with TRBJ2-2; D is undetermined. The CDR3 contains 14 residues. V dropped 6 bases and J dropped 2 bases, with 10 bases sitting between them. CDR3 DNA sequence: TGTGCCAGCAGACCCTTTTCTAACACCGGGGAGCTGTTTTTT. Translating gives CASRPFSNTGELFF.

The chain has TRBV4-3 and TRBJ2-3; 8 nucleotides align to TRBD2. CDR1 and CDR2 (germline): LGHNA, YSLEER. This CDR3 is 17 amino acids long. V trimming: 0 bases; J trimming: 2 bases; junction bases outside the gene matches: 7. The CDR3 loop is CASSQENSGVNTDTQYF. CDR3 nucleotide sequence: TGCGCCAGCAGCCAAGAAAATAGCGGGGTAAACACAGATACGCAGTATTTT.

This clonotype was observed a few times. The rearrangement links TRBV20-1 to TRBJ1-5; D remains ambiguous. Germline V gene sequence: CDR1 DFQATT, CDR2 SNEGSKA (reference sequence). This CDR3 is 12 amino acids long. V lost 6 bases, J lost 7 bases, and 13 bases lay in between. The CDR3 reads CSASVRRQPQHF. The CDR3 coding sequence is TGCAGTGCCTCAGTTCGTCGCCAGCCCCAGCATTTT.

The chain carries TRBV2 and TRBJ2-7; a weak D match, TRBD1 (6 bases). The germline V gene has CDR1 SNHLY and CDR2 FYNNEI. V was shortened by 4 bases and J by 1 base, with 8 bases between the two germline ends. The CDR3 runs 13 residues. CDR3 loop: CASSGQDSYEQYF. The CDR3 nucleotides read TGTGCCAGCAGTGGACAGGATTCCTACGAGCAGTACTTC.

In this sample, this clonotype turned up a few times. The chain recombines TRBV29-1 with TRBJ2-2; D perhaps matches TRBD1 (5 bases). CDR3 length: 12 amino acids. Germline CDR1 reads SQVTM; CDR2 reads ANQGSEA. The V and J ends lost 5 bases and 7 bases respectively, with 11 bases between them. For the CDR3, the DNA is TGCAGCGTTTGGACAATTGGCGGGGAGCTGTTTTTT. Translated: CSVWTIGGELFF.

J is TRBJ2-3 and V is TRBV6-2 or TRBV6-3; TRBD2 aligns across 11 bases. J gave up 0 bases and V 0 bases, and 11 bases lay outside the gene matches. Per germline, CDR1 MNHEY and CDR2 SVGEGT. The CDR3 sequence is 20 residues long. For the CDR3, the DNA is TGTGCCAGCAGTTACTCCTCCTCACTAGCGGGGGCAGGGAGCACAGATACGCAGTATTTT. It translates to CASSYSSSLAGAGSTDTQYF.

This clonotype was recorded many times. The rearrangement links TRBV12-3 or TRBV12-4 to TRBJ2-5; 8 bases fit TRBD2. The V and J ends lost 6 bases and 5 bases, in that order; junction bases with no gene match: 8. The CDR3 extends over 14 amino acids. CDR3 nucleotide sequence: TGTGCCAGCAGCGGGACTAGTAGTGCGGAGACCCAGTACTTC. The encoded protein is CASSGTSSAETQYF.

The chain couples TRBV7-9 to TRBJ2-3, with TRBD1 as a possible D gene (5 bases). Germline values: CDR1 SEHNR, CDR2 FQNEAQ (reference sequence). Trimming left V 3 bases short and J 2 bases short, with 12 bases between. The CDR3 has 15 residues. The chain's CDR3 is CASSLLPRATDTQYF. CDR3 in DNA: TGTGCCAGCAGCTTGTTACCCAGGGCCACAGATACGCAGTATTTT. Combining the CDR3 with reference TRBV7-9 and TRBJ2-3 gives the whole variable domain DTGVSQNPRHKITKRGQNVTFRCDPISEHNRLYWYRQTLGQGPEFLTYFQNEAQLEKSRLLSDRFSAERPKGSFSTLEIQRTEQGDSAMYLCASSLLPRATDTQYFGPGTRLTVL.